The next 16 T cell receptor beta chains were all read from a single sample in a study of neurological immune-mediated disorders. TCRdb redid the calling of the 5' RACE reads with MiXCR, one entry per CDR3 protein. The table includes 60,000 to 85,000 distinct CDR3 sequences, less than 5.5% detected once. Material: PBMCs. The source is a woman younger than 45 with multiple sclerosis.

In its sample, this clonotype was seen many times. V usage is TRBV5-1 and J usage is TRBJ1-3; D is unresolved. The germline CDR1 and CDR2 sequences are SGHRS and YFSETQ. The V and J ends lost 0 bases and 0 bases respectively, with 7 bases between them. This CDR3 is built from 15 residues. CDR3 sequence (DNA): TGCGCCAGCAGCTTGGATGTGACCTCTGGAAACACCATATATTTT. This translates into CASSLDVTSGNTIYF.

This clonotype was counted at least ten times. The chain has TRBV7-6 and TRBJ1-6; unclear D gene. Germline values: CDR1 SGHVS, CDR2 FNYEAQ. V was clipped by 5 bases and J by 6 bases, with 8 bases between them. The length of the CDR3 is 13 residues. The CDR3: CASSADSNSPLHF. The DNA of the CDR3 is TGTGCCAGCAGCGCAGACTCTAATTCACCCCTCCACTTT. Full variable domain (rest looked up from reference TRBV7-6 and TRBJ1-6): GAGVSQSPRYKVTKRGQDVALRCDPISGHVSLYWYRQALGQGPEFLTYFNYEAQQDKSGLPNDRFSAERPEGSISTLTIQRTEQRDSAMYRCASSADSNSPLHFGNGTRLTVT.

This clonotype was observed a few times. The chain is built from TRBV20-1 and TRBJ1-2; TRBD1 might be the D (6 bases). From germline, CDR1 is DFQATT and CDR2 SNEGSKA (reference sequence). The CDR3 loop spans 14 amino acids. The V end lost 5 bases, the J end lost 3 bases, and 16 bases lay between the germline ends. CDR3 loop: CSAPRGLGDYGYTF. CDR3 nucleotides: TGCAGTGCTCCCCGGGGGCTCGGGGACTATGGCTACACCTTC.

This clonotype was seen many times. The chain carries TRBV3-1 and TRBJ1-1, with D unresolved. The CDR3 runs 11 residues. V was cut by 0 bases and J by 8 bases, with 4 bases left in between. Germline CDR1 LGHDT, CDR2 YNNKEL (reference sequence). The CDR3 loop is CASSQEWEAFF. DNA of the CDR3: TGTGCCAGCAGCCAAGAGTGGGAAGCTTTCTTT.

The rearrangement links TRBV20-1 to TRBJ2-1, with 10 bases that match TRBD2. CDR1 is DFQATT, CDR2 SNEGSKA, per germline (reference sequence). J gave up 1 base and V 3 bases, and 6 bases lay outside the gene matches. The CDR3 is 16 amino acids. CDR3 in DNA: TGCAGTGCTAGTATCAGCGGGAGGGAGTCCTACAATGAGCAGTTCTTC. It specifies CSASISGRESYNEQFF.

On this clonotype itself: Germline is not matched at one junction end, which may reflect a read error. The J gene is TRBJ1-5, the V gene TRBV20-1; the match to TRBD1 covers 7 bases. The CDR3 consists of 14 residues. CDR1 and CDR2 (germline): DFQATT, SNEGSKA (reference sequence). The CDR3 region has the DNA TGCAGTGCTAGTGAGGGGGCGTATGATAAGACCCAGAATTTT. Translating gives CSASEGAYDKTQNF.

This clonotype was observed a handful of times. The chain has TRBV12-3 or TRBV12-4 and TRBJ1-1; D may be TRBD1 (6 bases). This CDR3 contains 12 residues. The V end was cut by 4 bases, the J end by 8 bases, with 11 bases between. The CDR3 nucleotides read TGTGCCAGCAGTTATTCCGGGACAGAAGCTTTCTTT. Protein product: CASSYSGTEAFF.

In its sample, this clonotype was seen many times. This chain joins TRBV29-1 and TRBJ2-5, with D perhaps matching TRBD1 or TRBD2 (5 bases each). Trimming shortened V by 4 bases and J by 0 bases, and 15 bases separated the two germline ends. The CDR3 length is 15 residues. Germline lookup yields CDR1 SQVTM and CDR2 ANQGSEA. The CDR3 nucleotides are TGCAGCGTTGTCAGCGGCAGGGTGTACCAAGAGACCCAGTACTTC. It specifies CSVVSGRVYQETQYF.

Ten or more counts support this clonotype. CDR3 nucleotides: TGCGCCAGCAGCGTGACAGGGAGGGGGGAGACCCAGTACTTC. Protein product: CASSVTGRGETQYF. This rearrangement joins TRBV5-1 to TRBJ2-5, with D perhaps being TRBD1 or TRBD2 (7 bases each). The germline V gene encodes CDR1 SGHRS and CDR2 YFSETQ. With 4 bases removed from V and 5 bases from J, the gap between germline ends came to 15 bases. The CDR3 is made up of 14 amino acids.

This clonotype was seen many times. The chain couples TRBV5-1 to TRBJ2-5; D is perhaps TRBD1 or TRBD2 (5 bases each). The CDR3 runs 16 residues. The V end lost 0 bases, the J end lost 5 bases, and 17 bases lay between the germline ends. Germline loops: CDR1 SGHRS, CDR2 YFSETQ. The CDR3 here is CASSLAGTHLAETQYF. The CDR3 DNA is TGCGCCAGCAGCTTGGCCGGGACGCACTTGGCGGAGACCCAGTACTTC.

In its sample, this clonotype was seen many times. The CDR3 DNA sequence: TGCAGTGCCGCTACCAGCGGGAGGGGAGACGAGCAGTACTTC. This sequence encodes CSAATSGRGDEQYF. V gene TRBV20-1 combines with J gene TRBJ2-7; 10 bases are shared with TRBD2. From germline, CDR1 is DFQATT and CDR2 SNEGSKA (reference sequence). The CDR3 spans 14 residues. V shed 6 bases, J shed 5 bases, and the junction held 10 bases outside the gene matches.

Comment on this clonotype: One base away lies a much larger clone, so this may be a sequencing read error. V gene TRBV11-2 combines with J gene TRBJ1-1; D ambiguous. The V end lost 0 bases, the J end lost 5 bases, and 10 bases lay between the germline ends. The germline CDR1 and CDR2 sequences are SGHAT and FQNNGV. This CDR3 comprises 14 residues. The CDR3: CASSLDKGRTEAFF. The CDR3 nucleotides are TGTGCCAGCAGCTTAGATAAGGGTAGGACTGAAGCTTTCTTT.

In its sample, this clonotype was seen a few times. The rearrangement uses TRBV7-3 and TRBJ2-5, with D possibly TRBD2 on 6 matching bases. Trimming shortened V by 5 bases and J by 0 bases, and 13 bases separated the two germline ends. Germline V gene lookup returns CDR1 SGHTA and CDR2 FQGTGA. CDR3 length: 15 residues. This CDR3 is CASSDGGSYQETQYF. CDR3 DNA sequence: TGTGCCAGCAGCGATGGGGGGTCGTACCAAGAGACCCAGTACTTC.

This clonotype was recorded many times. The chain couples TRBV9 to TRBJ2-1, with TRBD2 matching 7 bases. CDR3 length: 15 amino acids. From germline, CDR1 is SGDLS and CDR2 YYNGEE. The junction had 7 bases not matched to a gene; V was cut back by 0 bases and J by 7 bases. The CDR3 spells CASSVGTSRSNEQFF. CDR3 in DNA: TGTGCCAGCAGCGTAGGGACTAGTCGATCAAATGAGCAGTTCTTC. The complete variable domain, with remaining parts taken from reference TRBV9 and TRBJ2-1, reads DSGVTQTPKHLITATGQRVTLRCSPRSGDLSVYWYQQSLDQGLQFLIQYYNGEERAKGNILERFSAQQFPDLHSELNLSSLELGDSALYFCASSVGTSRSNEQFFGPGTRLTVL.

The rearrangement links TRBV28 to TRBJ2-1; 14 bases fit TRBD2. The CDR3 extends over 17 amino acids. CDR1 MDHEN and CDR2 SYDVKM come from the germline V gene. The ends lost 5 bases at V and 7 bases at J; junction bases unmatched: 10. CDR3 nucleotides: TGTGCCAGCAGTCAGGGGCCCGGGACTAGCGGGAGAAATGAGCAGTTCTTC. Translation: CASSQGPGTSGRNEQFF. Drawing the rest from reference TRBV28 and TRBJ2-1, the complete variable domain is DVKVTQSSRYLVKRTGEKVFLECVQDMDHENMFWYRQDPGLGLRLIYFSYDVKMKEKGDIPEGYSVSREKKERFSLILESASTNQTSMYLCASSQGPGTSGRNEQFFGPGTRLTVL.

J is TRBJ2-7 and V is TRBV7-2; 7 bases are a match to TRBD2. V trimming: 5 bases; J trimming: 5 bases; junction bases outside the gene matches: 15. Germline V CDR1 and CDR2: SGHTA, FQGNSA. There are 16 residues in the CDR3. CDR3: CASSPGTTQNGHEQYF. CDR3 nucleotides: TGTGCCAGCAGCCCCGGGACTACCCAAAACGGTCACGAGCAGTACTTC.